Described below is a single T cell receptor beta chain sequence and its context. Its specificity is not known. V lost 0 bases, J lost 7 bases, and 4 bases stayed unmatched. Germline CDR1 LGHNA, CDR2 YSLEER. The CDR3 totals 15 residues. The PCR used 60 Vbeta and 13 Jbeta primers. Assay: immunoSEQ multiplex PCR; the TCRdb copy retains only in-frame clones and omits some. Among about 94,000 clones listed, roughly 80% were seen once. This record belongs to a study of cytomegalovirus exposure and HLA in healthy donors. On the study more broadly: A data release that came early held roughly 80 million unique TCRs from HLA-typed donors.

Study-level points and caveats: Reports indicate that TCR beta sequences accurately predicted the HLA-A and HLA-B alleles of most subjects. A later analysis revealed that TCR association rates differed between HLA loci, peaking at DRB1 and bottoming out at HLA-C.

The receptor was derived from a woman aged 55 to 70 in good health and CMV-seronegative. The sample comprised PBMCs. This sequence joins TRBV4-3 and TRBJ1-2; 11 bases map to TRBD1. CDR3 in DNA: TGCGCCAGCAGCCAAGAGGGACAGGGGGTGAGTGGCTACACCTTC. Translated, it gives CASSQEGQGVSGYTF.